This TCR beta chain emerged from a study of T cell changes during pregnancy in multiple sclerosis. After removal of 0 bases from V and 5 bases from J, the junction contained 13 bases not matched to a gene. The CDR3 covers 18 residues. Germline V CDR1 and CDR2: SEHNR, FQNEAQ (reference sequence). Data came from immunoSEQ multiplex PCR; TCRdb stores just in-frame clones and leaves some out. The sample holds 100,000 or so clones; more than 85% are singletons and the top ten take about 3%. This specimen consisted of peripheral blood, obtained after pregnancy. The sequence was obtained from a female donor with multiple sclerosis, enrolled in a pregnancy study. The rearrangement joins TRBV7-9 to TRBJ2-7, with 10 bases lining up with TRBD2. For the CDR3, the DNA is TGTGCCAGCAGCTTAGCGCCCAGCGGGGGGGGGAGGTCCGACGAGCAGTACTTC. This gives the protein CASSLAPSGGGRSDEQYF. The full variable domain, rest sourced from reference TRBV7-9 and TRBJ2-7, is DTGVSQNPRHKITKRGQNVTFRCDPISEHNRLYWYRQTLGQGPEFLTYFQNEAQLEKSRLLSDRFSAERPKGSFSTLEIQRTEQGDSAMYLCASSLAPSGGGRSDEQYFGPGTRLTVT.